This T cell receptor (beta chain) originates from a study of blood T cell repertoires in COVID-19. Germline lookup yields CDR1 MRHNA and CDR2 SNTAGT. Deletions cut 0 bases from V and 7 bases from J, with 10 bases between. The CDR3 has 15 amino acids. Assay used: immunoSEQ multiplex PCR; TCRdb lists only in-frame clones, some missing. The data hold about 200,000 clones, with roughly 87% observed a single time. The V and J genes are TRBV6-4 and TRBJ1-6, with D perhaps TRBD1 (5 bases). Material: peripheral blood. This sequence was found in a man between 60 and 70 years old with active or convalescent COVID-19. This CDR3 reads CASSDSFGGNSPLHF. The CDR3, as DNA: TGTGCCAGCAGTGACTCTTTCGGGGGGAATTCACCCCTCCACTTT.